Listed below are T cell receptor beta chains from one sample, sequenced in a study of blood T cells in healthy people across ages. MiXCR was run by TCRdb on the 5' RACE reads, yielding one entry per CDR3 protein. The sample consists of under 950,000 distinct CDR3 sequences, over 20% of them appearing once. The specimen was blood. The receptors stem from a man between 65 and 80 years old in good health. Each CDR3 is given with its conserved first and last residue. The D gene is left open where the match is weak. Size tells how often a clone was seen (once, few, many) or the class of an expanded clone, and some rows leave it out.

J gene | clone size | D gene | V gene | CDR3 protein | CDR3 DNA
TRBJ2-5 | . | TRBD2 | TRBV12-3/TRBV12-4 | CASSRNPSGQETQYF | TGTGCCAGCAGCCGAAACCCTAGCGGGCAAGAGACCCAGTACTTC
TRBJ2-1 | few | TRBD2 | TRBV7-2 | CASSPQAGGPPYNEQFF | TGTGCCAGCAGCCCCCAAGCGGGAGGGCCCCCCTACAATGAGCAGTTCTTC
TRBJ2-1 | few | TRBD2 | TRBV7-2 | CASSSRLAGGPEQFF | TGTGCCAGCAGCTCCCGCCTAGCGGGAGGGCCTGAGCAGTTCTTC
TRBJ2-3 | few | . | TRBV3-1 | CASSQVGDQTDTQYF | TGTGCCAGCAGCCAAGTAGGAGATCAGACAGATACGCAGTATTTT
TRBJ1-5 | . | . | TRBV12-3/TRBV12-4 | CASSLSRQQPQHF | TGTGCCAGCAGCCTCTCCCGGCAGCAGCCCCAGCATTTT
TRBJ1-4 | few | . | TRBV18 | CASSPTAEGEKLFF | TGTGCCAGCTCACCAACGGCAGAAGGAGAAAAACTGTTTTTT
TRBJ2-3 | . | . | TRBV11-2 | CASSLMRDLTDTQYF | TGTGCCAGCAGCTTAATGAGGGACCTCACAGATACGCAGTATTTT
TRBJ2-2 | . | . | TRBV4-3 | CASSQGRQITGELFF | TGCGCCAGCAGCCAAGGCCGACAGATCACCGGGGAGCTGTTTTTT
TRBJ2-5 | few | . | TRBV2 | CASSEQGQETQYF | TGTGCCAGCAGTGAACAGGGGCAAGAGACCCAGTACTTC
TRBJ2-5 | . | . | TRBV20-1 | CSARMGSNQETQYF | TGCAGTGCTAGAATGGGCAGCAACCAAGAGACCCAGTACTTC
TRBJ1-1 | . | . | TRBV28 | CASSPGGLQRTEAFF | TGTGCCAGCAGTCCCGGGGGCTTACAAAGGACTGAAGCTTTCTTT
TRBJ1-1 | few | . | TRBV6-6 | CASSPPTVWVGTEAFF | TGTGCCAGCAGTCCTCCTACTGTCTGGGTCGGCACTGAAGCTTTCTTT
TRBJ2-1 | . | TRBD2 | TRBV20-1 | CSALAEKGARNEQFF | TGCAGTGCTCTAGCGGAGAAGGGAGCCCGCAATGAGCAGTTCTTC
TRBJ1-5 | . | TRBD1 | TRBV6-1 | CASSVTGVQPQHF | TGTGCCAGCAGTGTTACAGGGGTCCAGCCCCAGCATTTT
TRBJ1-2 | few | . | TRBV11-2 | CASSRSSGRGGYTF | TGTGCCAGCAGCCGTAGCTCAGGCCGCGGAGGCTACACCTTC
TRBJ2-7 | few | . | TRBV3-1 | CASSLLTSATYEQYF | TGTGCCAGCAGCCTCCTGACTAGTGCCACCTACGAGCAGTACTTC
TRBJ2-1 | many | . | TRBV7-6 | CASRDIYNEQFF | TGTGCCAGCCGGGACATTTACAATGAGCAGTTCTTC
TRBJ2-2 | . | TRBD1 | TRBV12-3/TRBV12-4 | CASSLTGGNGELFF | TGTGCCAGCAGCCTTACAGGGGGCAACGGGGAGCTGTTTTTT
TRBJ1-1 | . | . | TRBV11-1 | CASGRQENTEAFF | TGTGCCAGCGGGCGACAGGAGAACACTGAAGCTTTCTTT
TRBJ2-1 | . | TRBD2 | TRBV6-2/TRBV6-3 | CASNPSRTSGSYNEQFF | TGTGCCAGCAACCCGTCGAGGACTAGCGGATCCTACAATGAGCAGTTCTTC
TRBJ1-2 | . | . | TRBV7-2 | CASSLVAGEVDYGYTF | TGTGCCAGCAGCTTAGTTGCGGGGGAGGTAGACTATGGCTACACCTTC
TRBJ2-3 | few | . | TRBV9 | CASSAPPESDTQYF | TGTGCCAGCAGCGCTCCCCCGGAATCAGATACGCAGTATTTT
TRBJ2-1 | few | TRBD2 | TRBV9 | CASSVGPGTSGGGNEQFF | TGTGCCAGCAGCGTAGGCCCCGGGACTAGCGGGGGGGGTAATGAGCAGTTCTTC
TRBJ2-7 | many | TRBD2 | TRBV29-1 | CSVASGAYEQYF | TGCAGCGTTGCTAGCGGGGCCTACGAGCAGTACTTC
TRBJ1-1 | . | TRBD1 | TRBV5-1 | CASSLNFDRGSEAFF | TGCGCCAGCAGCCTGAATTTCGACAGGGGGTCTGAAGCTTTCTTT
TRBJ2-7 | . | TRBD1 | TRBV11-2 | CASSIQGNSYEQYF | TGTGCCAGTAGTATACAGGGGAACTCCTACGAGCAGTACTTC
TRBJ2-3 | few | . | TRBV11-2 | CASSVPMADTQYF | TGTGCCAGCAGCGTCCCCATGGCAGATACGCAGTATTTT
TRBJ2-7 | . | TRBD1 | TRBV27 | CASSFGQAPYEQYF | TGTGCCAGCAGTTTCGGACAGGCACCCTACGAGCAGTACTTC
TRBJ1-5 | . | . | TRBV9 | CASSVDLNQPQHF | TGTGCCAGCAGCGTCGATCTCAATCAGCCCCAGCATTTT
TRBJ2-1 | . | . | TRBV6-2/TRBV6-3 | CASSSPQGGAFNEQFF | TGTGCCAGCAGTTCCCCTCAGGGGGGGGCCTTCAATGAGCAGTTCTTC
TRBJ1-5 | few | . | TRBV2 | CASSEQGSYGQPQHF | TGTGCCAGCAGTGAGCAAGGGTCGTACGGTCAGCCCCAGCATTTT
TRBJ1-4 | . | . | TRBV28 | CASSPRPLRGEKLFF | TGTGCCAGCAGTCCGAGACCCCTAAGGGGCGAAAAACTGTTTTTT
TRBJ1-6 | . | . | TRBV12-3/TRBV12-4 | CASRQSSYNSPLHF | TGTGCCAGCAGACAGAGCTCCTATAATTCACCCCTCCACTTT
TRBJ2-1 | . | . | TRBV10-1 | CASSESSPYNEQFF | TGCGCCAGCAGTGAGTCTAGTCCCTACAATGAGCAGTTCTTC
TRBJ2-3 | . | . | TRBV12-3/TRBV12-4 | CASTSTRGGTDTQYF | TGTGCCAGCACTTCGACGAGGGGCGGCACAGATACGCAGTATTTT
TRBJ2-1 | . | TRBD1 | TRBV7-2 | CASSLDLGQGNEQFF | TGTGCCAGCAGCCTAGACCTGGGACAGGGCAATGAGCAGTTCTTC
TRBJ1-2 | . | . | TRBV6-4 | CASSENGRGYTF | TGTGCCAGCAGTGAAAACGGACGAGGCTACACCTTC
TRBJ2-5 | . | . | TRBV12-3/TRBV12-4 | CASSLENWGGETQYF | TGTGCCAGCAGCCTCGAAAACTGGGGTGGGGAGACCCAGTACTTC
TRBJ2-5 | few | . | TRBV5-1 | CASSLEFTGPRGAQYF | TGCGCCAGCAGCTTGGAGTTTACGGGGCCTCGTGGGGCCCAGTACTTC
TRBJ2-3 | . | . | TRBV5-1 | CASSRREMGTDTQYF | TGCGCCAGCAGCAGGAGGGAAATGGGCACAGATACGCAGTATTTT
TRBJ2-1 | . | TRBD2 | TRBV11-2 | CASSLESGRSDEQFF | TGTGCCAGCAGCTTAGAAAGCGGGAGAAGCGATGAGCAGTTCTTC
TRBJ2-3 | many | TRBD2 | TRBV3-1 | CASSRGLAGDTQYF | TGTGCCAGCAGCCGCGGACTAGCGGGGGATACGCAGTATTTT
TRBJ1-4 | . | TRBD1 | TRBV12-3/TRBV12-4 | CASSPGPLQGKDEKLFF | TGTGCCAGCAGCCCCGGCCCCCTACAGGGGAAAGATGAAAAACTGTTTTTT
TRBJ1-5 | few | TRBD1 | TRBV6-5 | CATRGLGNQPQHF | TGTGCAACTAGGGGGCTCGGCAATCAGCCCCAGCATTTT
TRBJ2-3 | . | . | TRBV6-1 | CASSASFPSQRGTDTQYF | TGTGCCAGCAGTGCCTCCTTCCCATCACAAAGGGGAACAGATACGCAGTATTTT
TRBJ1-4 | few | . | TRBV12-3/TRBV12-4 | CASSFRGLPPNEKLFF | TGTGCCAGCAGTTTTAGGGGACTCCCCCCTAATGAAAAACTGTTTTTT
TRBJ2-1 | . | . | TRBV7-2 | CASSQTGLGEQFF | TGTGCCAGCAGCCAAACGGGGTTGGGTGAGCAGTTCTTC
TRBJ2-2 | . | TRBD2 | TRBV6-2/TRBV6-3 | CASTSLNRLAATGELFF | TGTGCCAGCACCTCGCTAAACCGACTAGCGGCCACCGGGGAGCTGTTTTTT
TRBJ1-4 | . | . | TRBV20-1 | CSASNPGLLFF | TGCAGTGCTAGTAATCCTGGCTTGCTGTTTTTT
TRBJ2-1 | . | . | TRBV4-3 | CASSQVLRNEQFF | TGCGCCAGCAGCCAAGTTTTGCGTAATGAGCAGTTCTTC
TRBJ2-2 | . | . | TRBV5-6 | CASSFLGRGELFF | TGTGCCAGCAGCTTTTTGGGACGGGGGGAGCTGTTTTTT
TRBJ2-7 | . | . | TRBV12-3/TRBV12-4 | CASSSKGVTRSYEQYF | TGTGCCAGCAGCTCCAAAGGGGTGACGAGATCCTACGAGCAGTACTTC
TRBJ1-1 | few | . | TRBV5-1 | CASSLNPPGVGINTEAFF | TGCGCCAGCAGCTTGAACCCCCCGGGCGTGGGCATAAACACTGAAGCTTTCTTT
TRBJ1-5 | . | TRBD1 | TRBV7-2 | CASSLWDRSNQPQHF | TGTGCCAGCAGCTTATGGGACAGGAGCAATCAGCCCCAGCATTTT
TRBJ1-5 | . | . | TRBV6-5 | CASSYATGNQPQHF | TGTGCCAGCAGTTACGCTACAGGCAATCAGCCCCAGCATTTT
TRBJ2-7 | many | . | TRBV29-1 | CSARGQAAYEQYF | TGCAGCGCGCGGGGACAAGCAGCCTACGAGCAGTACTTC
TRBJ2-3 | . | . | TRBV5-1 | CASSLQQRTDTQYF | TGCGCCAGCAGCTTACAGCAGCGCACAGATACGCAGTATTTT
TRBJ1-1 | . | . | TRBV7-8 | CASKWDTNTEAFF | TGTGCCAGCAAGTGGGACACGAACACTGAAGCTTTCTTT
TRBJ2-5 | . | . | TRBV3-1 | CASSQDSSALQETQYF | TGTGCCAGCAGCCAAGATTCTAGCGCGCTCCAAGAGACCCAGTACTTC
TRBJ1-4 | . | . | TRBV7-9 | CASSSDLTAAEKLFF | TGTGCCAGCAGCTCGGACCTGACAGCCGCTGAAAAACTGTTTTTT